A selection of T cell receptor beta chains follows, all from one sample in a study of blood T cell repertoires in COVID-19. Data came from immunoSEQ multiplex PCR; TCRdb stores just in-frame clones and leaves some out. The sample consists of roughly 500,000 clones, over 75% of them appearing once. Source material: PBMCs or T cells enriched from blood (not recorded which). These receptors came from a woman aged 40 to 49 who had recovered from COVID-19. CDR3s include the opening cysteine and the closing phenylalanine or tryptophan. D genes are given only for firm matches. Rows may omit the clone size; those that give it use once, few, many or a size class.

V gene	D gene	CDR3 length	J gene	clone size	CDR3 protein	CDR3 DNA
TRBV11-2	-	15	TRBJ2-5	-	CASSLVGGLKETQYF	TGTGCCAGCAGCTTAGTTGGGGGCCTCAAAGAGACCCAGTACTTC
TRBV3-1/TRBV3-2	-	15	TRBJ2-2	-	CASSPRRSNTGELFF	TGTGCCAGCAGCCCTCGGAGGTCGAACACCGGGGAGCTGTTTTTT
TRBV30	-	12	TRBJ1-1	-	CAWGRGNTEAFF	TGTGCCTGGGGCCGAGGGAACACTGAAGCTTTCTTT
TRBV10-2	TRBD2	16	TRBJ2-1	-	CASRTSGRGSYNEQFF	TGCGCCAGTAGGACTAGCGGGAGAGGATCCTACAATGAGCAGTTCTTC
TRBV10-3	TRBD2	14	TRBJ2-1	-	CAISYGGSDNEQFF	TGTGCCATCAGTTACGGCGGGAGTGACAATGAGCAGTTCTTC
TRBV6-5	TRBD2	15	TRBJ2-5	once	CASSPGKREVETQYF	TGTGCCAGCAGTCCCGGTAAGCGGGAGGTGGAGACCCAGTACTTC
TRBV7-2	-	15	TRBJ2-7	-	CASSLDSSRTYEQYF	TGTGCCAGCAGCTTAGACTCATCACGCACCTACGAGCAGTACTTC
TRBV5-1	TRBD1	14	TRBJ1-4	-	CASSSGQAAEKLFF	TGCGCCAGCAGCTCGGGACAGGCCGCTGAAAAACTGTTTTTT
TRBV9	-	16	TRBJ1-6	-	CASSVGAGNDNSPLHF	TGTGCCAGCAGCGTAGGGGCGGGGAACGATAATTCACCCCTCCACTTT
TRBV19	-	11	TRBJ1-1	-	CATRRDTEAFF	TGTGCCACCAGGAGGGATACTGAAGCTTTCTTT
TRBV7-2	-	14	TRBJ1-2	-	CASSLHWGDYGYTF	TGTGCCAGCAGCTTACATTGGGGGGACTATGGCTACACCTTC
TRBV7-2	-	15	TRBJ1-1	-	CASSKGGRMNTEAFF	TGTGCCAGCAGCAAGGGAGGTCGAATGAACACTGAAGCTTTCTTT
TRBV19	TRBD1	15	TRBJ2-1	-	CASSLGTGSYNEQFF	TGTGCCAGTAGTCTGGGGACAGGCTCCTACAATGAGCAGTTCTTC
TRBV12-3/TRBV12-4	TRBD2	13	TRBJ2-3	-	CASSSSGLGFSYF	TGTGCCAGCAGTTCCTCCGGACTAGGCTTTTCGTATTTT
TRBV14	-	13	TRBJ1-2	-	CASSQDRGYGYTF	TGTGCCAGCAGCCAAGACAGGGGATATGGCTACACCTTC
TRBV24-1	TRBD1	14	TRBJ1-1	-	CATRGTGGNTEAFF	TGTGCCACCAGGGGGACAGGGGGGAACACTGAAGCTTTCTTT
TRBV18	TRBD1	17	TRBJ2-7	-	CASSPSGQGSFSYEQYF	TGTGCCAGCTCACCGTCAGGACAGGGTTCCTTCTCCTACGAGCAGTACTTC
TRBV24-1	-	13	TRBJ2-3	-	CATSQDWTDTQYF	TGTGCCACCAGCCAGGACTGGACGGATACGCAGTATTTT
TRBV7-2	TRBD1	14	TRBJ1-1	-	CASTLGQANTEAFF	TGTGCCAGCACTCTAGGACAGGCGAACACTGAAGCTTTCTTT
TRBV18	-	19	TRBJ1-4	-	CASSPPLGEQIATNEKLFF	TGTGCCAGCTCACCACCTTTGGGCGAGCAGATTGCAACTAATGAAAAACTGTTTTTT
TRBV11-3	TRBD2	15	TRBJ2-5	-	CASTPLAGVVETQYF	TGTGCCAGCACTCCCCTAGCGGGAGTTGTGGAGACCCAGTACTTC
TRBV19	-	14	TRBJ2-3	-	CASSILSGTDTQYF	TGTGCCAGTAGTATACTGAGCGGGACAGATACGCAGTATTTT
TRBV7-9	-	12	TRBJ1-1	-	CASGEMNTEAFF	TGTGCCAGCGGAGAGATGAACACTGAAGCTTTCTTT
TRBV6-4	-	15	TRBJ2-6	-	CASSDSHSGANVLTF	TGTGCCAGCAGTGACTCACACTCTGGGGCCAACGTCCTGACTTTC
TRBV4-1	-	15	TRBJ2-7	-	CASSPTEEGLIEQYF	TGCGCCAGCAGCCCTACTGAGGAGGGGCTGATCGAGCAGTACTTC
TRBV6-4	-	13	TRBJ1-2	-	CASSDQGNYGYTF	TGTGCCAGCAGCGATCAGGGAAACTATGGCTACACCTTC
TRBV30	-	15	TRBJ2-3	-	CAWSVGGVRVDTQYF	TGTGCCTGGAGTGTGGGGGGAGTTCGAGTAGATACGCAGTATTTT
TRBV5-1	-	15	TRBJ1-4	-	CASSLSRAANEKLFF	TGCGCCAGCAGCTTGAGCAGGGCGGCTAATGAAAAACTGTTTTTT
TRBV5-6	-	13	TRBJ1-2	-	CASSSRAGMGYTF	TGTGCCAGCAGCTCCCGAGCGGGGATGGGCTACACCTTC
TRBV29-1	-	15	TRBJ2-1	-	CSVGFVGGHYNEQFF	TGCAGCGTTGGGTTTGTTGGGGGACACTACAATGAGCAGTTCTTC
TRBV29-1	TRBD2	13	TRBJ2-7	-	CSVLTSGTDEQYF	TGCAGCGTCCTGACTAGCGGGACTGACGAGCAGTACTTC
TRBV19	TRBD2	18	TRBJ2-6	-	CASTPGWREEPGANVLTF	TGTGCCAGTACCCCAGGGTGGCGGGAGGAACCTGGGGCCAACGTCCTGACTTTC